These 8 T cell receptor beta chains originate from one sample sequenced in a study of blood T cells in healthy people across ages. Primed by a sample-barcoded 5' primer and a J-beta primer mix, a second PCR proceeded for 7 to 11 cycles. A single record per CDR3 protein comes from TCRdb applying MiXCR to the 5' RACE reads. This table has 540,000 or so distinct CDR3 sequences, 20% to 30% appearing once. These records were also assigned to another study, of T cells of mothers and their children.

Sequencing was done on a sample of blood. The receptor source for this set is a boy younger than 18 in good health.

Many counts were recorded for this clonotype. V and J are TRBV4-2 and TRBJ2-3; D is perhaps TRBD1 (7 bases). Between the trimmed V and J ends, which lost 0 bases and 5 bases, there was a span of 15 bases. Per the germline V gene, CDR1 is LGHNA and CDR2 is YNFKEQ. This CDR3 spans 16 amino acids. CDR3 nucleotides: TGTGCCAGCAGCCAAGAGTTGGGGCAGGGGGGAGATACGCAGTATTTT. This codes for CASSQELGQGGDTQYF.

The table lists this clonotype with a count of one. The chain recombines TRBV11-2 with TRBJ2-1; 10 bases match TRBD1. Germline V gives CDR1 SGHAT, CDR2 FQNNGV. V gave up 1 base and J gave up 8 bases; unmatched junction bases: 2. The CDR3 spans 14 residues. The CDR3 DNA follows: TGTGCCAGCAGCTTAGGGACAGGGGGATATGAGCAGTTCTTC. Amino acid sequence: CASSLGTGGYEQFF.

This clonotype has at least ten counts. This sequence joins TRBV28 and TRBJ2-7; no clear D. Germline CDR1 and CDR2: MDHEN and SYDVKM. CDR3 length equals 15 residues. Trimming left V 1 base short and J 1 base short, with 11 bases between. The CDR3 DNA follows: TGTGCCAGCAGTTTATTGGAAGGTCTTTCCTACGAGCAGTACTTC. Amino acids: CASSLLEGLSYEQYF.

This chain links TRBV14 with TRBJ1-4; D is possibly TRBD1 (6 bases). The V gene's germline CDR1 is SGHDN and CDR2 FVKESK. The V end lost 0 bases, the J end lost 8 bases, and 16 bases lay between the germline ends. CDR3 length equals 16 residues. CDR3 DNA sequence: TGTGCCAGCAGCCAAGATATCCCGGGGGCGAGGGAAAAACTGTTTTTT. It translates to CASSQDIPGAREKLFF. Complete variable domain (other parts from reference TRBV14 and TRBJ1-4): EAGVTQFPSHSVIEKGQTVTLRCDPISGHDNLYWYRRVMGKEIKFLLHFVKESKQDESGMPNNRFLAERTGGTYSTLKVQPAELEDSGVYFCASSQDIPGAREKLFFGSGTQLSVL.

This clonotype was seen a handful of times. This chain uses TRBV7-9 with TRBJ2-3; 7 bases align to TRBD2. Trimming removed 2 bases from V and 2 bases from J; junction bases left unmatched: 7. Germline values: CDR1 SEHNR, CDR2 FQNEAQ (reference sequence). This CDR3 comprises 16 residues. CDR3 coding DNA: TGTGCCAGCAGCTTAAGCGGGGCCGGAACCACAGATACGCAGTATTTT. Translating gives CASSLSGAGTTDTQYF.

There are a few counts of this clonotype. CDR3 nucleotide sequence: TGTGCCAGTACCGGACAGGATAGCAATCAGCCCCAGCATTTT. Amino acid sequence: CASTGQDSNQPQHF. The genes are TRBV19 and TRBJ1-5; TRBD1 matches at 7 bases. Germline V lookup: CDR1 LNHDA, CDR2 SQIVND (reference sequence). V shed 7 bases, J shed 0 bases, and the junction held 3 bases outside the gene matches. The CDR3 length is 14 residues.

There are a few counts of this clonotype. The genes are TRBV25-1 and TRBJ2-7; D is unclear. Trimming took off 1 base at V and 2 bases at J, with 9 bases between the two ends. The CDR3 is made up of 14 amino acids. Germline loops: CDR1 MGHDK, CDR2 SYGVNS. CDR3 sequence: CASSEWITTYEQYF. The CDR3 nucleotides are TGTGCCAGCAGTGAATGGATCACAACCTACGAGCAGTACTTC.

At least ten counts were recorded for this clonotype. The chain employs TRBV2 and TRBJ2-7, with unresolved D. The CDR3 contains 14 residues. V lost 0 bases, J lost 2 bases, and 8 bases lay in between. Germline CDR1 is SNHLY and CDR2 is FYNNEI. The CDR3 nucleotides are TGTGCCAGCAGTGAAGCAGGAGTTACCTACGAGCAGTACTTC. Its translation: CASSEAGVTYEQYF.